A single sample is the source of the 25 T cell receptor beta chains below, sequenced in a study of cytotoxic CD8 clonotypes in ibrutinib-treated CLL. Measured with immunoSEQ multiplex PCR; TCRdb has only the in-frame clones, and not every one. Of approximately 130,000 clones detected, approximately 80% appear once; the ten largest clones hold 2.5% to 3.5%. Here the sequenced sample was PBMCs, taken after 24 months of ibrutinib treatment. The origin of the receptors is a human donor with chronic lymphocytic leukemia.

This chain joins TRBV6-5 and TRBJ2-3; 8 bases are a match to TRBD1. The V and J ends lost 4 bases and 3 bases, in that order; junction bases with no gene match: 6. CDR1 and CDR2 from the germline V gene are MNHEY and SVGAGI. This CDR3 has 15 amino acids. For the CDR3, the DNA is TGTGCCAGCAGTTGGACAGGGACTTCTACAGATACGCAGTATTTT. Its protein product is CASSWTGTSTDTQYF.

The chain carries TRBV15 and TRBJ2-2; TRBD1 aligns across 7 bases. The CDR3 consists of 18 residues. V was pared by 1 base and J by 3 bases, with 11 bases of the junction left unmatched. Germline values: CDR1 LNHNV, CDR2 YYDKDF (reference sequence). CDR3 in DNA: TGTGCCACCAGCAGAGGGGGACGTGACAGGGTGGACACCGGGGAGCTGTTTTTT. This translates into CATSRGGRDRVDTGELFF.

This clone has just one count. The chain combines TRBV5-5 with TRBJ2-5, with D uncertain. This CDR3 is built from 15 residues. V was cut by 6 bases and J by 1 base, with 16 bases left in between. CDR1 and CDR2 from the germline V gene are SGHKS and YYEKEE (reference sequence). CDR3 DNA: TGTGCCAGCATCCGGGCCCAAAATTCCCAAGAGACCCAGTACTTC. It is translated as CASIRAQNSQETQYF.

The chain recombines TRBV7-2 with TRBJ2-5; D is ambiguous. V gave up 5 bases and J gave up 5 bases, with 9 bases separating them. Germline CDR1 is SGHTA and CDR2 is FQGNSA. This CDR3 is 12 amino acids long. As DNA, the CDR3 is TGTGCCAGCAGCATACTTAGGGAGACCCAGTACTTC. Translation gives CASSILRETQYF.

V is TRBV11-1 and J is TRBJ1-6, with D tentatively TRBD1 (5 bases). Trimming removed 6 bases from V and 6 bases from J, with 12 bases in between. Per the germline V gene, CDR1 is SGHAT and CDR2 is FQDESV (reference sequence). The CDR3 length is 14 residues. The CDR3 reads CASRKTAINSPLHF. CDR3 nucleotides: TGTGCCAGCAGGAAGACAGCGATTAATTCACCCCTCCACTTT. Complete variable domain (other parts from reference TRBV11-1 and TRBJ1-6): EAEVAQSPRYKITEKSQAVAFWCDPISGHATLYWYRQILGQGPELLVQFQDESVVDDSQLPKDRFSAERLKGVDSTLKIQPAELGDSAMYLCASRKTAINSPLHFGNGTRLTVT.

This clone was observed a single time. This sample also contains other DNA sequences that code for the same CDR3. V usage is TRBV7-2 and J usage is TRBJ2-7; no clear D. The V gene lost 4 bases and the J gene lost 1 base, with 5 bases spanning the gap. CDR1 is SGHTA and CDR2 is FQGNSA in the germline V gene. The CDR3 is 12 residues long. CDR3 sequence (DNA): TGTGCCAGCAGCTCCTCTTCCTACGAGCAGTACTTC. Protein: CASSSSSYEQYF.

This clone was counted once. This chain joins TRBV7-3 and TRBJ2-1; TRBD1 matches 7 bases. After removal of 5 bases from V and 9 bases from J, the junction contained 7 bases not matched to a gene. CDR3 size: 13 residues. Germline-derived CDR1 and CDR2 are SGHTA and FQGTGA. The chain's CDR3 is CASSTQGDGEQFF. The CDR3 DNA reads TGTGCCAGCAGCACCCAGGGGGACGGTGAGCAGTTCTTC.

This clone was observed a single time. The CDR3 reads CASSSRQGMDTQYF. DNA of the CDR3: TGTGCCAGTAGTAGTAGACAGGGTATGGATACGCAGTATTTT. This chain links TRBV19 with TRBJ2-3; 7 bases agree with TRBD1. Per the germline V gene, CDR1 is LNHDA and CDR2 is SQIVND (reference sequence). There are 14 residues in the CDR3. V gave up 4 bases and J gave up 6 bases; unmatched junction bases: 7. Complete variable domain (other parts from reference TRBV19 and TRBJ2-3): DGGITQSPKYLFRKEGQNVTLSCEQNLNHDAMYWYRQDPGQGLRLIYYSQIVNDFQKGDIAEGYSVSREKKESFPLTVTSAQKNPTAFYLCASSSRQGMDTQYFGPGTRLTVL.

The chain uses TRBV11-2 and TRBJ1-2; the match to TRBD1 covers 9 bases. CDR1 is SGHAT and CDR2 is FQNNGV in the germline V gene. The V segment lost 2 bases and the J segment 4 bases; nucleotides outside the gene matches: 5. The CDR3 is 15 residues long. The CDR3 DNA sequence: TGTGCCAGCAGCTTACTAGGACAGGGGCGCTATGGCTACACCTTC. This translates into CASSLLGQGRYGYTF. Looking up the rest from reference TRBV11-2 and TRBJ1-2 gives the full variable domain: EAGVAQSPRYKIIEKRQSVAFWCNPISGHATLYWYQQILGQGPKLLIQFQNNGVVDDSQLPKDRFSAERLKGVDSTLKIQPAKLEDSAVYLCASSLLGQGRYGYTFGSGTRLTVV.

Only one count was recorded for this clone. V usage is TRBV28 and J usage is TRBJ2-7; D remains unclear. Germline V gives CDR1 MDHEN, CDR2 SYDVKM. V dropped 3 bases and J dropped 2 bases, with 8 bases sitting between them. CDR3 length: 13 residues. The CDR3 loop reads CASSLVFAYEQYF. The CDR3 nucleotides are TGTGCCAGCAGTTTGGTGTTTGCCTACGAGCAGTACTTC.

The chain's CDR3 is CASSPGTGIITNTEAFF. In DNA, the CDR3 is TGCGCCAGCAGCCCGGGGACAGGTATTATCACGAACACTGAAGCTTTCTTT. The rearrangement joins TRBV5-1 to TRBJ1-1, with 8 bases identical to TRBD1. Germline-derived CDR1 and CDR2 are SGHRS and YFSETQ. CDR3 length equals 17 residues. V lost 4 bases to trimming and J lost 1 base; unmatched junction nucleotides: 12.

The V call is TRBV2, the J call TRBJ1-6; D is uncertain. Germline CDR1 and CDR2: SNHLY and FYNNEI. Trimming pared 10 bases from V and 9 bases from J, leaving 22 bases between. This CDR3 has 15 residues. The CDR3 region has the DNA TGTGCCACCGTATGGGAGGTCGGTCCGGGTTCACCCCTCCACTTT. It translates to CATVWEVGPGSPLHF.

The gene calls are TRBV7-2 and TRBJ1-2, with TRBD1 matching over 9 bases. The CDR3 runs 14 residues. CDR1 and CDR2 (germline): SGHTA, FQGNSA. V lost 5 bases, J lost 5 bases, and 6 bases stayed unmatched. CDR3: CASSPGQGKYGYTF. CDR3 DNA: TGTGCCAGCAGCCCAGGACAGGGGAAATATGGCTACACCTTC.

The rearrangement joins TRBV5-1 to TRBJ2-2; D unresolved. CDR1 is SGHRS, CDR2 YFSETQ, per germline. V dropped 7 bases and J dropped 0 bases, with 13 bases sitting between them. The CDR3 length is 15 residues. The CDR3 loop is CASRPFGANTGELFF. The CDR3 region has the DNA TGCGCCAGCCGACCCTTTGGGGCGAACACCGGGGAGCTGTTTTTT. Variable domain in full (rest from reference TRBV5-1 and TRBJ2-2): KAGVTQTPRYLIKTRGQQVTLSCSPISGHRSVSWYQQTPGQGLQFLFEYFSETQRNKGNFPGRFSGRQFSNSRSEMNVSTLELGDSALYLCASRPFGANTGELFFGEGSRLTVL.

The chain employs TRBV27 and TRBJ1-6; D unresolved. The CDR3 has 12 amino acids. Germline CDR1 MNHEY, CDR2 SMNVEV (reference sequence). V lost 8 bases and J 7 bases, leaving 9 bases between the germline ends. The CDR3 loop reads CASGRLNSPLHF. CDR3 nucleotide sequence: TGTGCCAGCGGACGGTTGAATTCACCCCTCCACTTT.

The V call is TRBV7-2, the J call TRBJ2-3; D gene unclear. The CDR3 is 12 residues long. Germline V lookup: CDR1 SGHTA, CDR2 FQGNSA. V was trimmed by 6 bases and J by 4 bases, leaving 8 bases between them. The CDR3 DNA sequence: TGTGCCAGCAGTGTCTATGCAGATACGCAGTATTTT. Its translation: CASSVYADTQYF.

CDR3: CAWSRDGYTF. The CDR3 bases are TGTGCCTGGAGTAGGGATGGCTACACCTTC. This rearrangement joins TRBV30 to TRBJ1-2, with D unresolved. V was pared by 2 bases and J by 6 bases, with 4 bases between. CDR1 and CDR2 from the germline V gene are GTSNPN and SVGIG (reference sequence). This CDR3 spans 10 amino acids.

The rearrangement joins TRBV7-2 to TRBJ2-3, with D tentatively TRBD1 or TRBD2 (6 bases each). The CDR3 length is 17 residues. Germline V gene data show CDR1 as SGHTA and CDR2 as FQGNSA. Trimming took 1 base from V and 4 from J, leaving 18 bases between them. The CDR3 loop is CASSLVRGATRADTQYF. The DNA of the CDR3 is TGTGCCAGCAGCTTAGTAAGGGGGGCCACAAGGGCAGATACGCAGTATTTT.

V usage is TRBV5-1 and J usage is TRBJ2-5; the D is unclear. The germline gives CDR1 SGHRS, CDR2 YFSETQ. The CDR3 has 12 residues. V gave up 4 bases and J gave up 2 bases, with 6 bases separating them. CDR3 loop: CASSRPQETQYF. CDR3 nucleotides: TGCGCCAGCAGCCGACCTCAAGAGACCCAGTACTTC.

The genes are TRBV30 and TRBJ2-7, with D perhaps matching TRBD1 (5 bases). V lost 3 bases and J 3 bases, leaving 12 bases between the germline ends. The CDR3 sequence is 13 residues long. Germline V CDR1 and CDR2: GTSNPN, SVGIG (reference sequence). CDR3 residues: CAWRRGAVYEQYF. The CDR3 coding sequence is TGTGCCTGGAGAAGGGGCGCGGTCTACGAGCAGTACTTC.

This clone was counted only a few times. The chain employs TRBV25-1 and TRBJ1-5; no reliable D call. Germline assignment: CDR1 MGHDK and CDR2 SYGVNS. This CDR3 is built from 12 residues. Trimming shortened V by 6 bases and J by 2 bases, and 5 bases separated the two germline ends. CDR3 protein: CASRVGNQPQHF. CDR3 nucleotide sequence: TGTGCCAGCAGGGTTGGCAATCAGCCCCAGCATTTT.

In this sample, this clone turned up once. This chain links TRBV7-2 with TRBJ1-2; TRBD1 matches at 7 bases. Germline CDR1 reads SGHTA; CDR2 reads FQGNSA. The length of the CDR3 is 14 residues. The V and J ends lost 1 base and 5 bases, in that order; junction bases with no gene match: 4. CDR3 DNA sequence: TGTGCCAGCAGCTTAGAATACAGGGGATATGGCTACACCTTC. Its translation is CASSLEYRGYGYTF. Full variable domain (remainder filled in from reference TRBV7-2 and TRBJ1-2): GAGVSQSPSNKVTEKGKDVELRCDPISGHTALYWYRQSLGQGLEFLIYFQGNSAPDKSGLPSDRFSAERTGGSVSTLTIQRTQQEDSAVYLCASSLEYRGYGYTFGSGTRLTVV.

The chain joins TRBV11-2 to TRBJ1-1, with D unresolved. The CDR3 spans 12 residues. Trimming left V 8 bases short and J 7 bases short, with 14 bases between. Per germline, CDR1 SGHAT and CDR2 FQNNGV. CDR3 nucleotides: TGTGCCAGCCACCTCGACGTTCTTGAAGCTTTCTTT. It translates to CASHLDVLEAFF.

The chain links TRBV9 to TRBJ1-2, with D possibly being TRBD1 (5 bases). The CDR3 is 16 amino acids. Germline assignment: CDR1 SGDLS and CDR2 YYNGEE. Trimming shortened V by 5 bases and J by 2 bases, and 19 bases separated the two germline ends. CDR3 nucleotide sequence: TGTGCCAGCAGGGGAGGAACAGGACGCCTCAACTATGGCTACACCTTC. Encoded protein: CASRGGTGRLNYGYTF.

This clone was seen a few times. The CDR3 coding sequence is TGTGCCACCAGCAGAGGACAGGGGGCGGATGGCTTCGAAAAACTGTTTTTT. It specifies CATSRGQGADGFEKLFF. This sequence joins TRBV15 and TRBJ1-4, with TRBD1 matching over 10 bases. Unmatched junction bases numbered 10, after V lost 1 base and J lost 8 bases. The CDR3 extends over 17 amino acids. Germline CDR1 is LNHNV and CDR2 is YYDKDF (reference sequence).